Listed below are T cell receptor beta chains from one sample, sequenced in a study of T cell changes during pregnancy in multiple sclerosis. The table came from immunoSEQ multiplex PCR; TCRdb's copy has only in-frame clones and leaves some out. The sample shows some 20,000 clones, around nine tenths of them seen only once. The material was CD8+ T cells from peripheral blood mononuclear cells, obtained in the second trimester of pregnancy. Receptors originate from a female donor in good health, enrolled as a control in a pregnancy study. The CDR3 runs from the conserved cysteine through the conserved F or W. The D gene is left open where the match is weak. Only some rows state a clone size, as once, few, many or a class for expanded clones.

abundance,j_gene,v_gene,d_gene,CDR3aa,CDR3nt
NA,TRBJ1-4,TRBV21-1,NA,CASSKGIGQSRANEKLFF,TGTGCCAGCAGCAAAGGCATAGGACAGTCGAGGGCTAATGAAAAACTGTTTTTT
NA,TRBJ2-1,TRBV7-3,NA,CASSLSLLSSYNEQFF,TGTGCCAGCAGCTTATCCCTCCTTAGCTCCTACAATGAGCAGTTCTTC
NA,TRBJ2-7,TRBV28,NA,CASSSTPGSAYEQYF,TGTGCCAGCAGTTCCACCCCAGGGTCTGCCTACGAGCAGTACTTC
NA,TRBJ2-5,TRBV6-5,TRBD2,CASSLSSGGFQETQYF,TGTGCCAGCAGTTTGTCTAGCGGGGGGTTCCAAGAGACCCAGTACTTC
NA,TRBJ2-1,TRBV7-9,TRBD1,CASSLGQGNAGDEQFF,TGTGCCAGCAGCTTAGGACAGGGGAATGCTGGGGATGAGCAGTTCTTC
NA,TRBJ2-1,TRBV5-5,TRBD2,CASTDGFGGFDEQFF,TGTGCCAGCACCGACGGCTTCGGGGGGTTTGATGAGCAGTTCTTC
NA,TRBJ2-5,TRBV28,NA,CASSPHVAWETQYF,TGTGCCAGCAGTCCTCATGTCGCGTGGGAGACCCAGTACTTC
NA,TRBJ2-6,TRBV9,NA,CASSVLPRGGANVLTF,TGTGCCAGCAGCGTACTACCGCGGGGTGGGGCCAACGTCCTGACTTTC
NA,TRBJ2-3,TRBV6-4,TRBD2,CASSDSAGGPTDTQYF,TGTGCCAGCAGTGACTCGGCGGGAGGGCCGACAGATACGCAGTATTTT
NA,TRBJ2-3,TRBV11-2,NA,CASSPYDTQYF,TGTGCCAGCAGTCCTTATGATACGCAGTATTTT
NA,TRBJ1-1,TRBV6-1,TRBD1,CASSVNQGAPTEAFF,TGTGCCAGCAGTGTAAACCAGGGGGCGCCCACTGAAGCTTTCTTT
NA,TRBJ2-2,TRBV10-2,NA,CASSLDTGELFF,TGCGCCAGTTCGTTAGACACCGGGGAGCTGTTTTTT
NA,TRBJ2-7,TRBV28,TRBD1,CASSLPGTGNLRSYEQYF,TGTGCCAGCAGTTTACCCGGGACAGGGAATCTTAGGAGCTACGAGCAGTACTTC
NA,TRBJ2-7,TRBV30,TRBD2,CAWREGQSYEQYF,TGTGCCTGGCGGGAGGGCCAATCCTACGAGCAGTACTTC
NA,TRBJ2-2,TRBV27,TRBD2,CASSFGLAGSGELFF,TGTGCCAGCAGTTTTGGACTAGCGGGGTCCGGGGAGCTGTTTTTT
NA,TRBJ2-3,TRBV7-9,NA,CASSSTGNRADTQYF,TGTGCCAGCAGCTCAACAGGGAATCGGGCAGATACGCAGTATTTT
NA,TRBJ2-1,TRBV7-6,NA,CASSSGTSPYNEQFF,TGTGCCAGCAGTTCCGGGACTTCGCCCTACAATGAGCAGTTCTTC
few,TRBJ2-3,TRBV11-3,TRBD1,CASSKNGQEITDTQYF,TGTGCCAGCAGTAAAAACGGACAGGAGATCACAGATACGCAGTATTTT
NA,TRBJ2-2,TRBV6-4,NA,CASSDREDTGELFF,TGTGCCAGCAGTGACAGGGAGGACACCGGGGAGCTGTTTTTT
NA,TRBJ2-3,TRBV7-2,NA,CASTGTRTRTDTQYF,TGTGCCAGCACCGGGACACGAACCCGCACAGATACGCAGTATTTT
NA,TRBJ1-1,TRBV7-9,NA,CASSLVAGNTEAFF,TGTGCCAGCAGCTTAGTCGCAGGGAACACTGAAGCTTTCTTT
once,TRBJ1-1,TRBV11-2,NA,CASSLDLKIRAFF,TGTGCCAGCAGCTTAGATCTAAAGATCCGGGCTTTCTTT
NA,TRBJ2-2,TRBV14,TRBD1,CASRGTGGSGELFF,TGTGCCAGCAGAGGAACAGGGGGCAGCGGGGAGCTGTTTTTT
NA,TRBJ2-7,TRBV14,NA,CASSHFFVEQYF,TGTGCCAGCAGCCATTTTTTCGTCGAGCAGTACTTC
few,TRBJ2-1,TRBV6-4,NA,CASHLSGALDYNEQFF,TGTGCCAGCCACCTCTCAGGGGCACTTGACTACAATGAGCAGTTCTTC
NA,TRBJ1-4,TRBV10-1,NA,CASVVRGEKLFF,TGCGCCAGTGTCGTTCGAGGGGAAAAACTGTTTTTT
NA,TRBJ2-7,TRBV28,NA,CASSPATASYEQYF,TGTGCCAGCAGTCCAGCGACAGCCTCCTACGAGCAGTACTTC
NA,TRBJ2-1,TRBV9,TRBD2,CASSPWASGDNEQFF,TGTGCCAGCAGCCCTTGGGCTAGCGGCGACAATGAGCAGTTCTTC
NA,TRBJ2-3,TRBV6-1,TRBD2,CASSEGRGGADTQYF,TGTGCCAGCAGTGAGGGACGGGGGGGCGCAGATACGCAGTATTTT
few,TRBJ1-2,TRBV6-1,NA,CASSEGTANYGYTF,TGTGCCAGCAGTGAAGGCACAGCTAACTATGGCTACACCTTC
NA,TRBJ2-2,TRBV6-4,NA,CASSRGYGQGELFF,TGTGCCAGCAGCCGGGGGTACGGTCAGGGGGAGCTGTTTTTT
NA,TRBJ2-7,TRBV14,NA,CASSQFSRGVYEQYF,TGTGCCAGCAGCCAATTTTCCAGGGGAGTTTACGAGCAGTACTTC
NA,TRBJ2-5,TRBV10-3,TRBD1,CAIRLDREDRETQYF,TGTGCCATCAGGCTGGACAGGGAGGATCGAGAGACCCAGTACTTC
once,TRBJ1-1,TRBV7-3,TRBD1,CASSLIRQGNTEAFF,TGTGCCAGCAGCTTAATAAGACAGGGGAACACTGAAGCTTTCTTT
NA,TRBJ2-2,TRBV4-1,NA,CASSQDPGSGELFF,TGCGCCAGCAGCCAAGATCCCGGTTCCGGGGAGCTGTTTTTT
NA,TRBJ1-4,TRBV6-1,NA,CASSEVGDNEKLFF,TGTGCCAGCAGTGAAGTCGGGGATAATGAAAAACTGTTTTTT
NA,TRBJ1-6,TRBV7-9,NA,CASSLVQANSPLHF,TGTGCCAGCAGCTTAGTACAGGCAAATTCACCCCTCCACTTT
NA,TRBJ1-4,TRBV4-1,TRBD1,CASSQEGGGEKLFF,TGCGCCAGCAGCCAAGAAGGAGGGGGCGAAAAACTGTTTTTT
NA,TRBJ2-2,TRBV4-2,NA,CASSPLPDSGGELFF,TGTGCCAGCAGCCCCCTTCCCGACTCTGGGGGGGAGCTGTTTTTT
NA,TRBJ2-7,TRBV21-1,NA,CASVSYEQYF,TGTGCGTCCGTCTCCTACGAGCAGTACTTC
NA,TRBJ2-7,TRBV6-1,TRBD2,CASSGRGASYEQYF,TGTGCCAGCAGTGGGCGGGGGGCCTCCTACGAGCAGTACTTC
NA,TRBJ1-2,TRBV7-9,NA,CASSSRGLEGYTF,TGTGCCAGCAGCTCCCGGGGGTTGGAAGGCTACACCTTC
NA,TRBJ1-1,TRBV29-1,NA,CSVLYTEAFF,TGCAGCGTCCTCTACACTGAAGCTTTCTTT
NA,TRBJ2-7,TRBV5-4,TRBD1,CASSPTGLNEQYF,TGTGCCAGCAGCCCGACAGGGCTCAACGAGCAGTACTTC
NA,TRBJ1-5,TRBV6-1,TRBD1,CASALNRDRNQPQHF,TGTGCCAGTGCCCTTAACCGGGACAGAAATCAGCCCCAGCATTTT
NA,TRBJ2-3,TRBV7-9,TRBD2,CASSWTSGGFGTDTQYF,TGTGCCAGCAGCTGGACTAGCGGGGGGTTCGGCACAGATACGCAGTATTTT
NA,TRBJ1-1,TRBV11-3,NA,CASSSIPRGENTEAFF,TGTGCCAGCAGCTCAATCCCGCGGGGGGAGAATACTGAAGCTTTCTTT
NA,TRBJ1-1,TRBV2,NA,CASSAREMNTEAFF,TGTGCCAGCAGTGCCCGGGAGATGAACACTGAAGCTTTCTTT
few,TRBJ1-5,TRBV7-9,TRBD1,CASSSSDRGVGQPQHF,TGTGCCAGCAGCTCCTCCGACAGGGGAGTAGGTCAGCCCCAGCATTTT
NA,TRBJ2-7,TRBV19,TRBD2,CASSPIAGLLAYEQYF,TGTGCCAGTAGCCCGATAGCGGGTCTTCTGGCGTACGAGCAGTACTTC
NA,TRBJ2-1,TRBV19,TRBD1,CASSRAGGQYNEQFF,TGTGCCAGTAGTAGGGCAGGGGGCCAGTACAATGAGCAGTTCTTC
NA,TRBJ2-6,TRBV27,NA,CASSLSRAGANVLTF,TGTGCCAGCAGTTTAAGCAGGGCTGGGGCCAACGTCCTGACTTTC
NA,TRBJ2-3,TRBV27,TRBD1,CASSEGASTDTQYF,TGTGCCAGCAGTGAGGGGGCGAGCACAGATACGCAGTATTTT
NA,TRBJ1-1,TRBV4-3,NA,CASSQDSRASTEAFF,TGCGCCAGCAGCCAAGATTCCAGGGCTAGCACTGAAGCTTTCTTT